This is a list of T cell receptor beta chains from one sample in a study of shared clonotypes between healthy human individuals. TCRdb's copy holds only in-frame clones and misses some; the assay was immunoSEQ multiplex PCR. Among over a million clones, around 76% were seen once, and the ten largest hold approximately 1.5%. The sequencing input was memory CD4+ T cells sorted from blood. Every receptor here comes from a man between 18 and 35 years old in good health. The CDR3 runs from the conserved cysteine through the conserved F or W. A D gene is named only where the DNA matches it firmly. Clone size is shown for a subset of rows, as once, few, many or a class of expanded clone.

DNA: TGCGCCAGCAGCCTCCTCGGGACAGGGGGAGGTGAGCAGTTCTTC; CDR3: CASSLLGTGGGEQFF; size: -; J: TRBJ2-1; D: TRBD1; V: TRBV5-1
DNA: TGTGCCAGCTCACCACCCCACAGGGGACTCTATGGCTACACCTTC; CDR3: CASSPPHRGLYGYTF; size: -; J: TRBJ1-2; D: TRBD1; V: TRBV18
DNA: TGTGCCTGGAGTGTACAGACAGTCGAGCAGTTCTTC; CDR3: CAWSVQTVEQFF; size: -; J: TRBJ2-1; D: -; V: TRBV30
DNA: TGTGCCACCAGCGTGGACAGACAATCCGGGGCCAACGTCCTGACTTTC; CDR3: CATSVDRQSGANVLTF; size: -; J: TRBJ2-6; D: -; V: TRBV15
DNA: TGTGCCAGCAGCTCCGACGTGGGGCCTTACTACGAGCAGTACTTC; CDR3: CASSSDVGPYYEQYF; size: -; J: TRBJ2-7; D: -; V: TRBV7-9
DNA: TGTGCCACCAGCAGAGGTAGTGTCTCCAGCACAGATACGCAGTATTTT; CDR3: CATSRGSVSSTDTQYF; size: -; J: TRBJ2-3; D: -; V: TRBV15
DNA: TGCAGCGTTGAACAGGGACTAGCTCGCAATGAGCAGTTCTTC; CDR3: CSVEQGLARNEQFF; size: few; J: TRBJ2-1; D: TRBD2; V: TRBV29-1
DNA: TGTGCCAGCACCTTCGACAGGGTGAACACTGAAGCTTTCTTT; CDR3: CASTFDRVNTEAFF; size: -; J: TRBJ1-1; D: TRBD1; V: TRBV7-2
DNA: TGTGCCAGCAGCTCGCAGGGAATAGTCAATTCACCCCTCCACTTT; CDR3: CASSSQGIVNSPLHF; size: once; J: TRBJ1-6; D: -; V: TRBV5-6
DNA: TGTGCCATCAGTGAGCCTAGCCCGAACACCGGGGAGCTGTTTTTT; CDR3: CAISEPSPNTGELFF; size: few; J: TRBJ2-2; D: -; V: TRBV10-3
DNA: TGTGCCAGCAGCCCCGAGGCGGGGTGGTTGAACGAGCAGTACTTC; CDR3: CASSPEAGWLNEQYF; size: once; J: TRBJ2-7; D: -; V: TRBV7-2
DNA: TGTGCCAGTGAGGGGAGGTACGAGCAGTACTTC; CDR3: CASEGRYEQYF; size: once; J: TRBJ2-7; D: -; V: TRBV6-1
DNA: TGTGCCAGCTCACCACCATCAGGGATAGAGGAAAAACTGTTTTTT; CDR3: CASSPPSGIEEKLFF; size: once; J: TRBJ1-4; D: -; V: TRBV18
DNA: TGTGCCAGCAGTTACAGGGGAACTAATGAAAAACTGTTTTTT; CDR3: CASSYRGTNEKLFF; size: -; J: TRBJ1-4; D: -; V: TRBV6-6
DNA: TGTGCCAGCTCAGGACAGTCAACTTATTCGGAGCTGTTTTTT; CDR3: CASSGQSTYSELFF; size: -; J: TRBJ2-2; D: -; V: TRBV18
DNA: TGCGCCAGCAGCTTGGAGGGACAGGGAGTCACTGAAGCTTTCTTT; CDR3: CASSLEGQGVTEAFF; size: -; J: TRBJ1-1; D: TRBD1; V: TRBV5-1
DNA: TGTGCCAGCAGCCCTGGACAGGGGGGGGAAAAACTGTTTTTT; CDR3: CASSPGQGGEKLFF; size: many; J: TRBJ1-4; D: TRBD1; V: TRBV6-6
DNA: TGTGCCAGCTCACCACTCCCCGGGGCAGGGGGCTACTATGGCTACACCTTC; CDR3: CASSPLPGAGGYYGYTF; size: -; J: TRBJ1-2; D: TRBD1; V: TRBV18
DNA: TGTGCCAGCAGCTTGCGGCCGGGAACAACCATGAACACTGAAGCTTTCTTT; CDR3: CASSLRPGTTMNTEAFF; size: -; J: TRBJ1-1; D: -; V: TRBV5-6
DNA: TGTGCCAGCAGGTACCGGGACAGGGGAGCCTACGAGCAGTACTTC; CDR3: CASRYRDRGAYEQYF; size: few; J: TRBJ2-7; D: TRBD1; V: TRBV6-5
DNA: TGTGCCATCAGTGAGTCTAGGGCGGACAAAAACATTCAGTACTTC; CDR3: CAISESRADKNIQYF; size: -; J: TRBJ2-4; D: -; V: TRBV10-3
DNA: TGCGCCAGTTCACTGATGAGGGGAAATGCAACTAATGAAAAACTGTTTTTT; CDR3: CASSLMRGNATNEKLFF; size: -; J: TRBJ1-4; D: -; V: TRBV10-1
DNA: TGCAGCGTTCGACAGGGGGTAAACTATGGCTACACCTTC; CDR3: CSVRQGVNYGYTF; size: -; J: TRBJ1-2; D: TRBD1; V: TRBV29-1
DNA: TGTGCTAGTGGTTCCCGACTAGCGGGGACCACCGGGGAGCTGTTTTTT; CDR3: CASGSRLAGTTGELFF; size: once; J: TRBJ2-2; D: TRBD2; V: TRBV12-5
DNA: TGCGCCAGCAGCCCGAGACAGGGTAGTGAGCAGTTCTTC; CDR3: CASSPRQGSEQFF; size: -; J: TRBJ2-1; D: TRBD1; V: TRBV4-1
DNA: TGTGCCAGCAAACGTAGCGGGAGTGGGACAGATACGCAGTATTTT; CDR3: CASKRSGSGTDTQYF; size: -; J: TRBJ2-3; D: TRBD2; V: TRBV11-2
DNA: TGTGCCTGGAGTGTAGTTAGCGGGGGCGGAGATACGCAGTATTTT; CDR3: CAWSVVSGGGDTQYF; size: -; J: TRBJ2-3; D: TRBD2; V: TRBV30
DNA: TGTGCCAGCCTCGCCAGGGGGTCGAGTAATTCACCCCTCCACTTT; CDR3: CASLARGSSNSPLHF; size: -; J: TRBJ1-6; D: TRBD1; V: TRBV27
DNA: TGTGCCAGCAGCTTAGTAGTAACTCAGACAGGTGAAGCTTTCTTT; CDR3: CASSLVVTQTGEAFF; size: -; J: TRBJ1-1; D: -; V: TRBV13
DNA: TGCGCCAGCAGCCAAGAGGGAGCGAACACCGGGGAGCTGTTTTTT; CDR3: CASSQEGANTGELFF; size: -; J: TRBJ2-2; D: -; V: TRBV4-1
DNA: TGTGCCATCAGCACAATACGGGGTACCACTGAAGCTTTCTTT; CDR3: CAISTIRGTTEAFF; size: once; J: TRBJ1-1; D: -; V: TRBV10-3
DNA: TGTGCCAGCAGTTTATCTCCGGACAGGGGGCGAAACACCATATATTTT; CDR3: CASSLSPDRGRNTIYF; size: few; J: TRBJ1-3; D: TRBD1; V: TRBV27
DNA: TGTGCCAGCAGTCAGGGCCGCACAGATACGCAGTATTTT; CDR3: CASSQGRTDTQYF; size: -; J: TRBJ2-3; D: -; V: TRBV6-6
DNA: -; CDR3: CAIKGQRMKNCFF; size: -; J: TRBJ1-4; D: -; V: TRBV11-1
DNA: TGTGCCAGCAGCCTGACTAGCGGGGGGCTCGAGCAGTACTTC; CDR3: CASSLTSGGLEQYF; size: -; J: TRBJ2-7; D: TRBD2; V: TRBV7-9
DNA: TGTGCCACCAGCAGAGATCCAGGTAGCTCCTACGAGCAGTACTTC; CDR3: CATSRDPGSSYEQYF; size: few; J: TRBJ2-7; D: -; V: TRBV15
DNA: TGTGCCATCAGTGGTGGGGCAGCCCCCTACAATGAGCAGTTCTTC; CDR3: CAISGGAAPYNEQFF; size: few; J: TRBJ2-1; D: -; V: TRBV10-3
DNA: TGTGCCAGCAGCTTAATAGTCGGGGCCTTGGGGGAGCAGTACTTC; CDR3: CASSLIVGALGEQYF; size: -; J: TRBJ2-7; D: -; V: TRBV7-2
DNA: TGTGCCAGCAGCTTGTATGGGGATTCACCCCTCCACTTT; CDR3: CASSLYGDSPLHF; size: -; J: TRBJ1-6; D: -; V: TRBV5-4
DNA: TGCAGCGTTGAAGGGGGTGACAGGGGATCCTACGAGCAGTACTTC; CDR3: CSVEGGDRGSYEQYF; size: many; J: TRBJ2-7; D: TRBD1; V: TRBV29-1
DNA: TGTGCCAGCAGTTATTCGATGGACAGTACTAATTCACCCCTCCACTTT; CDR3: CASSYSMDSTNSPLHF; size: once; J: TRBJ1-6; D: -; V: TRBV6-5
DNA: TGTGCCAGCAGCGGGCCCTCATCTGGAAACACCATATATTTT; CDR3: CASSGPSSGNTIYF; size: -; J: TRBJ1-3; D: -; V: TRBV5-4
DNA: TGTGCCAGTAGTTTGACTAGCGGGGGGGCCCCAGATACGCAGTATTTT; CDR3: CASSLTSGGAPDTQYF; size: -; J: TRBJ2-3; D: TRBD2; V: TRBV19
DNA: TGTGCCAGCAGCCTGACAGGGTTCGATGGCTACACCTTC; CDR3: CASSLTGFDGYTF; size: once; J: TRBJ1-2; D: TRBD1; V: TRBV5-4
DNA: TGTGCCAGCGGTCGTGAAGGGGTTCGGTATGGCTACACCTTC; CDR3: CASGREGVRYGYTF; size: -; J: TRBJ1-2; D: -; V: TRBV6-6
DNA: TGTGCCAGAAGCGATACAGTGAGGAACACTGAAGCTTTCTTT; CDR3: CARSDTVRNTEAFF; size: -; J: TRBJ1-1; D: -; V: TRBV5-3
DNA: TGTGCCAGCAGTGGTCCGGGACTAGGGTACAATGAGCAGTTCTTC; CDR3: CASSGPGLGYNEQFF; size: -; J: TRBJ2-1; D: TRBD2; V: TRBV2
DNA: TGTGCCAGCGCTCTCGGAGGTAGGACCAACACTGAAGCTTTCTTT; CDR3: CASALGGRTNTEAFF; size: -; J: TRBJ1-1; D: -; V: TRBV28
DNA: TGTGCCAGCAGCTCTACCCAGACCTGGGAGCAGTACTTC; CDR3: CASSSTQTWEQYF; size: -; J: TRBJ2-7; D: -; V: TRBV7-9
DNA: TGTGCCACCACCGGACTAGCGACCTACAATGAGCAGTTCTTC; CDR3: CATTGLATYNEQFF; size: -; J: TRBJ2-1; D: TRBD2; V: TRBV6-1
DNA: TGTGCCAGCAGCTCCGGATTCCTGAGAGGCTACACCTTC; CDR3: CASSSGFLRGYTF; size: -; J: TRBJ1-2; D: -; V: TRBV5-4
DNA: TGCGCCAGCAGCCGGGGGTTGACTAGCGGGGGGCAAGAGACCCAGTACTTC; CDR3: CASSRGLTSGGQETQYF; size: -; J: TRBJ2-5; D: TRBD2; V: TRBV4-1
DNA: TGTGCTAGTGGTAAACCGGGGGGGGAGCAGTTCTTC; CDR3: CASGKPGGEQFF; size: -; J: TRBJ2-1; D: TRBD2; V: TRBV12-5
DNA: TGCGCCAGCAGCTTGGTGGGTAATAATTCACCCCTCCACTTT; CDR3: CASSLVGNNSPLHF; size: -; J: TRBJ1-6; D: -; V: TRBV5-1
DNA: TGTGCCAGCAGCTTAGAACGGGAGGCTAACTATGGCTACACCTTC; CDR3: CASSLEREANYGYTF; size: -; J: TRBJ1-2; D: -; V: TRBV7-2